Below, 23 T cell receptor beta chains from the same sample are listed, as sequenced in a study of blood T cells in healthy people across ages. Then a second PCR, running about 6 to 12 cycles, was carried out with a sample-barcoded 5' primer and a J-beta primer mix. TCRdb reprocessed the 5' RACE reads via MiXCR and lists one record per CDR3 protein. The data show fewer than 1,000,000 distinct CDR3 sequences, about 45% seen once. Source material: blood. These receptors originate from a man at least 80 years old in good health.

The chain carries TRBV12-3 or TRBV12-4 and TRBJ2-2, with 9 positions matching TRBD2. Unmatched junction bases numbered 4, after V lost 3 bases and J lost 5 bases. The CDR3 loop spans 15 amino acids. The CDR3 nucleotides are TGTGCCAGCAGTTTTAGCGGGAGAGAAACCGGGGAGCTGTTTTTT. Protein: CASSFSGRETGELFF.

This sequence joins TRBV20-1 and TRBJ1-5; a possible D gene is TRBD1 (5 bases). This CDR3 has 17 amino acids. Germline loops: CDR1 DFQATT, CDR2 SNEGSKA (reference sequence). The ends were cut back, 3 bases at V and 2 bases at J, with 20 bases in the middle. CDR3 nucleotide sequence: TGCAGTGCTAGCCCTGGGCAGACAACGGGGGGCAATCAGCCCCAGCATTTT. Its translation: CSASPGQTTGGNQPQHF.

V is TRBV7-2 and J is TRBJ2-5, with D possibly matching TRBD1 (5 bases). CDR1 SGHTA and CDR2 FQGNSA come from the germline V gene. The V end was cut by 1 base, the J end by 1 base, with 13 bases between. The CDR3 sequence is 16 residues long. The CDR3 region has the DNA TGTGCCAGCAGCTTAGTACTCAGGGCCTTCCAAGAGACCCAGTACTTC. Its translation: CASSLVLRAFQETQYF.

The chain has TRBV29-1 and TRBJ2-7, with 7 positions matching TRBD2. This CDR3 is built from 14 residues. The V gene end was trimmed by 2 bases and the J gene end by 3 bases; junction bases not matched to a gene: 7. Germline V gene data show CDR1 as SQVTM and CDR2 as ANQGSEA. The DNA for the CDR3 is TGCAGCGTTGAAACCAGGGAGGGCCTCTACGAGCAGTACTTC. This translates into CSVETREGLYEQYF.

The CDR3 spells CATLEEGGISDTQYF. The CDR3 DNA reads TGTGCCACCCTGGAAGAAGGGGGCATCTCAGATACGCAGTATTTT. The gene calls are TRBV10-3 and TRBJ2-3; 7 nucleotides align to TRBD1. Losses at the gene ends were 10 bases for V and 4 bases for J; bases not matched to a gene: 14. CDR3 length: 15 amino acids. Germline V gene data show CDR1 as ENHRY and CDR2 as SYGVKD.

This clonotype has more than one count but fewer than ten. The chain joins TRBV27 to TRBJ1-2; TRBD1 matches 8 bases. V lost 8 bases and J lost 6; bases outside the gene matches: 11. CDR1 MNHEY and CDR2 SMNVEV come from the germline V gene (reference sequence). This CDR3 has 14 amino acids. The CDR3, as DNA: TGTGCCAGCCTTAGATCTCAGGGGGCGGATGGCTACACCTTC. It translates to CASLRSQGADGYTF.

This clonotype has a count of ten or more. This rearrangement joins TRBV7-2 to TRBJ1-5; D unclear. CDR1 is SGHTA, CDR2 FQGNSA, per germline. Trimming left V 5 bases short and J 0 bases short, with 11 bases between. CDR3 size: 15 residues. CDR3 sequence reads: CASSITSDSNQPQHF. CDR3 DNA sequence: TGTGCCAGCAGCATAACGTCAGATAGCAATCAGCCCCAGCATTTT.

Points on this clonotype: The junction shows a germline mismatch at one end, possibly a read error. The chain uses TRBV14 and TRBJ2-7; the D is unclear. Germline values: CDR1 SGHDN, CDR2 FVKESK. The CDR3 has 14 amino acids. The CDR3 protein is CAGSREHGNYEQYF. CDR3 coding DNA: TGTGCCGGCAGCCGCGAACATGGGAACTACGAGCAGTACTTC.

The genes are TRBV7-9 and TRBJ1-5; D is perhaps TRBD1 (5 bases). Trimming pared 3 bases from V and 6 bases from J, leaving 12 bases between. The CDR3 loop spans 14 amino acids. Germline CDR1 SEHNR, CDR2 FQNEAQ (reference sequence). DNA of the CDR3: TGTGCCAGCAGCTTTGGGGGTCTGAGTCAGCCCCAGCATTTT. It translates to CASSFGGLSQPQHF.

The rearrangement links TRBV28 to TRBJ2-2; the D is unclear. Germline CDR1 and CDR2: MDHEN and SYDVKM. The germline V and J ends were trimmed by 3 bases and 3 bases, with 8 bases remaining between them. This CDR3 contains 14 residues. This CDR3 reads CASSFKGYTGELFF. Written as DNA, the CDR3 is TGTGCCAGCAGTTTCAAGGGATACACCGGGGAGCTGTTTTTT.

The rearrangement links TRBV7-3 to TRBJ2-2; TRBD2 might be the D (7 bases). The CDR3 is made up of 19 amino acids. The germline gives CDR1 SGHTA, CDR2 FQGTGA. V was shortened by 4 bases and J by 0 bases, with 21 bases between the two germline ends. The CDR3 loop is CASSSKGGSSGSNTGELFF. In DNA form, the CDR3 reads TGTGCCAGCAGCTCGAAGGGGGGGAGTAGCGGATCGAACACCGGGGAGCTGTTTTTT. Supplemented by reference TRBV7-3 and TRBJ2-2, the full variable domain reads GAGVSQTPSNKVTEKGKYVELRCDPISGHTALYWYRQSLGQGPEFLIYFQGTGAADDSGLPNDRFFAVRPEGSVSTLKIQRTERGDSAVYLCASSSKGGSSGSNTGELFFGEGSRLTVL.

J is TRBJ2-1 and V is TRBV24-1; D possibly corresponds to TRBD2 (5 bases). CDR3 length: 15 residues. The germline CDR1 and CDR2 sequences are KGHDR and SFDVKD. Trimming took off 1 base at V and 3 bases at J, with 9 bases between the two ends. The CDR3 loop is CATSDLSDYYNEQFF. The CDR3 nucleotides read TGTGCCACCAGTGATTTAAGCGACTACTACAATGAGCAGTTCTTC.

The V and J genes are TRBV3-1 and TRBJ1-2; weak D call: TRBD1 (6 bases). Germline V gives CDR1 LGHDT, CDR2 YNNKEL (reference sequence). There are 14 residues in the CDR3. V dropped 0 bases and J dropped 6 bases, with 11 bases sitting between them. The CDR3 bases are TGTGCCAGCAGCCAAGATCACAGGGTTAATGGCTACACCTTC. Protein: CASSQDHRVNGYTF.

This clonotype occurred many times. This chain uses TRBV28 with TRBJ2-5; no reliable D call. This CDR3 has 12 amino acids. CDR1 and CDR2 from the germline V gene are MDHEN and SYDVKM. The V gene lost 2 bases and the J gene lost 0 bases, with 1 base spanning the gap. The CDR3 nucleotides are TGTGCCAGCAGTTTAAACCAAGAGACCCAGTACTTC. It yields the protein CASSLNQETQYF.

This clonotype turned up a few times. V usage is TRBV6-6 and J usage is TRBJ1-2; weak D call: TRBD1 (6 bases). The germline V gene encodes CDR1 MNHNY and CDR2 SVGAGI (reference sequence). The CDR3 is made up of 13 amino acids. The ends were cut back, 6 bases at V and 8 bases at J, with 16 bases in the middle. This CDR3 is CASRMGAGRGYTF. The CDR3 bases are TGTGCCAGCAGGATGGGGGCGGGTAGAGGCTACACCTTC.

The V and J genes are TRBV11-3 and TRBJ2-7, with 15 bases that match TRBD2. CDR3 length equals 20 residues. CDR1 is SGHNT, CDR2 YENEEA, per germline. V shed 0 bases and J 1 base; nucleotides not matched to a gene: 10. The CDR3 nucleotides are TGTGCCAGCAGCTTAGAGAGGACTAGCGGGAGGGAATCCGGATCCTACGAGCAGTACTTC. Protein: CASSLERTSGRESGSYEQYF.

In the case of this clonotype: This could be a read error, since a much larger clone is one nucleotide away. V gene TRBV7-2 combines with J gene TRBJ2-7, with D perhaps given as TRBD1 or TRBD2 (5 bases each). Germline V lookup: CDR1 SGHTA, CDR2 FQGNSA. Trimming pared 5 bases from V and 12 bases from J, leaving 17 bases between. The CDR3 covers 12 residues. The CDR3 DNA reads as TGTGCCAGCAGCACTGGGGGAGAGACCCGGTACTTC. Its translation is CASSTGGETRYF.

In the case of this clonotype: The conserved final phenylalanine or tryptophan is absent from the CDR3, which likely points to a read error. The chain employs TRBV29-1 and TRBJ1-5; D unresolved. Trimming cost V 6 bases and J 4 bases, with 10 bases left between them. This CDR3 comprises 12 residues. Germline assignment: CDR1 SQVTM and CDR2 ANQGSEA. For the CDR3, the DNA is TGCAGCGTAGCTAACTTAAATCAGCCCCAGCATCTT. Its translation is CSVANLNQPQHL.

This clonotype was counted between two and nine times. The chain recombines TRBV4-2 with TRBJ2-3; D uncertain. Trimming stripped 0 bases from V and 2 bases from J, with 9 bases between. The CDR3 is 15 residues long. Germline CDR1 and CDR2: LGHNA and YNFKEQ. CDR3 in amino acids: CASSQDGQYTDTQYF. The CDR3, as DNA: TGTGCCAGCAGCCAAGATGGGCAGTACACAGATACGCAGTATTTT.

This clonotype occurred once. The junction departs from the called germline gene at one end, perhaps through a read error. The chain employs TRBV20-1 and TRBJ1-5; 7 nucleotides line up with TRBD1. Germline V gene data show CDR1 as DFQATT and CDR2 as SNEGSKA (reference sequence). This CDR3 has 18 residues. CDR3 sequence (DNA): TGCAGTGCTAGAGCCATCAGAGCCAGGGGGTATAGCAATCAGCCTCAGCATTTT. It codes for CSARAIRARGYSNQPQHF.

The V gene is TRBV28, the J gene TRBJ1-6; 8 bases match TRBD1. Germline V gene data show CDR1 as MDHEN and CDR2 as SYDVKM. Losses at the gene ends were 2 bases for V and 8 bases for J; bases not matched to a gene: 11. The CDR3 is 17 residues long. The CDR3 DNA sequence: TGTGCCAGCAGTTTACGACGAGGACAGGGAAGGGATTCACCCCTCCACTTT. Residues: CASSLRRGQGRDSPLHF.

The V gene is TRBV4-1, the J gene TRBJ2-7; the match to TRBD1 covers 9 bases. Germline-derived CDR1 and CDR2 are MGHRA and YSYEKL. V shed 0 bases and J 3 bases; nucleotides not matched to a gene: 6. The CDR3 extends over 16 amino acids. The CDR3 bases are TGCGCCAGCAGCCAAGATTACAGGGGGCTATTCTACGAGCAGTACTTC. Its translation is CASSQDYRGLFYEQYF.

The genes are TRBV4-1 and TRBJ2-5; 8 nucleotides align to TRBD2. V trimming: 6 bases; J trimming: 4 bases; junction bases outside the gene matches: 10. The germline gives CDR1 MGHRA, CDR2 YSYEKL. This CDR3 is built from 15 residues. CDR3 nucleotide sequence: TGCGCCAGCAGTCGAGGAGCGGGAGTCCCAGAGACCCAGTACTTC. Translating it yields CASSRGAGVPETQYF.